This T cell receptor beta chain was sequenced for a study of T cell responses to AZD1222 COVID-19 vaccine. Study as a whole: Pooled in the analysis were second doses at about 4 or about 12 weeks.

The data were produced by immunoSEQ multiplex PCR, yet TCRdb's version contains in-frame clones alone and is incomplete. Among some 84,000 clones, about 90% were seen once, and the ten largest hold roughly 16%. Germline CDR1 MNHEY, CDR2 SVGAGI. Between the trimmed V and J ends, which lost 7 bases and 6 bases, there was a span of 18 bases. This CDR3 is built from 14 residues. This clone appeared a single time. The TCR was taken from an adult in good health. The sample in question was peripheral blood, obtained on day 0 of AZD1222 vaccination. The chain carries TRBV6-5 and TRBJ1-1; no firm D call. The CDR3 is CASTRDGATSEAFF. CDR3 DNA sequence: TGTGCCAGCACTCGCGACGGAGCTACTTCTGAAGCTTTCTTT.